These 4 T cell receptor beta chains were all obtained from the same sample, sequenced in a study of blood T cell repertoires in COVID-19. Sequencing was performed with immunoSEQ multiplex PCR; in TCRdb, only in-frame clones are kept and a portion is missing. The sample lists about 170,000 clones, roughly 73% occurring once. Sequenced input: peripheral blood. All receptors derive from a man aged 65 to 79 with acute or convalescent COVID-19.

V and J are TRBV10-2 and TRBJ2-7; D gene unclear. V was cut by 1 base and J by 2 bases, with 6 bases left in between. The CDR3 consists of 13 residues. Germline V gives CDR1 WSHSY, CDR2 SAAADI. The CDR3 sequence is CASSEYMAYEQYF. As DNA, the CDR3 is TGCGCCAGCAGTGAGTACATGGCCTACGAGCAGTACTTC.

The CDR3 DNA reads TGTGCCAGCAGCTTAAACGGTGGAGCGGGACGCGAGCAGTACTTC. This encodes CASSLNGGAGREQYF. This chain links TRBV7-2 with TRBJ2-7; 7 nucleotides agree with TRBD2. Germline-derived CDR1 and CDR2 are SGHTA and FQGNSA. There are 15 residues in the CDR3. Trimming removed 2 bases from V and 6 bases from J; junction bases left unmatched: 10.

This clone was detected once. The rearrangement uses TRBV3-1 (or the pseudogene TRBV3-2) and TRBJ2-3, with D perhaps matching TRBD2 (5 bases). In germline, CDR1 is LGHDT, CDR2 YNNKEL (reference sequence). Trimming shortened V by 3 bases and J by 2 bases, and 6 bases separated the two germline ends. This CDR3 is built from 13 residues. The CDR3 protein is CASSQGATDTQYF. The CDR3 DNA sequence: TGTGCCAGCAGCCAGGGAGCCACAGATACGCAGTATTTT.

V is TRBV5-4 and J is TRBJ1-2; TRBD1 matches 8 bases. Germline CDR1 reads SGHNT; CDR2 reads YYREEE (reference sequence). Losses at the gene ends were 7 bases for V and 2 bases for J; bases not matched to a gene: 10. CDR3 length equals 15 residues. CDR3 sequence: CASLPMGQANYGYTF. CDR3 nucleotide sequence: TGTGCCAGCCTCCCGATGGGACAGGCGAACTATGGCTACACCTTC.